This T cell receptor (beta chain) was recovered during a study of cytomegalovirus exposure and HLA in healthy donors. The overall study: An early data release held around 80 million unique TCRs from HLA-typed donors.

Primers included in the PCR were 60 Vbeta and 13 Jbeta primers. The table came from immunoSEQ multiplex PCR; TCRdb's copy has only in-frame clones and leaves some out. Among roughly 200,000 clones, approximately 85% were seen once, and the ten largest hold 2.3%. Points on this clone: Its antigen remains unknown.

The CDR3 runs to 14 residues. In germline, CDR1 is MDHEN, CDR2 SYDVKM. Unmatched junction bases numbered 4, after V lost 6 bases and J lost 0 bases. Study results and limitations: Fewer than 200 TCR beta chains were listed as cytomegalovirus-associated.

This receptor was identified in a woman in her forties or fifties in good health and CMV-seronegative. The sequencing sample was made of PBMCs. The V gene is TRBV28, the J gene TRBJ2-7; TRBD1 aligns across 8 bases. CDR3 DNA: TGTGCCAGCAGCAACAGGGGGAACTCCTACGAGCAGTACTTC. Translated, it gives CASSNRGNSYEQYF.